The next 8 T cell receptor beta chains were all read from a single sample in a study of blood T cell repertoires in COVID-19. Clones were read by immunoSEQ multiplex PCR, and TCRdb kept only the in-frame ones, dropping some. The table has over 130,000 clones, roughly four fifths seen once. Input material: peripheral blood. These TCRs come from a human donor in a cohort sampled during active COVID-19.

This clone was observed a single time. The chain combines TRBV29-1 with TRBJ2-3; 7 bases line up with TRBD1. With 6 bases clipped from V and 6 bases from J, the junction kept 9 bases outside the gene matches. The CDR3 runs 13 residues. Germline V gives CDR1 SQVTM, CDR2 ANQGSEA. For the CDR3, the DNA is TGCAGCGTCCTACAGGGGAATTATGATACGCAGTATTTT. Its translation is CSVLQGNYDTQYF.

The chain recombines TRBV10-3 with TRBJ1-2; D gene uncertain. This CDR3 comprises 14 residues. In germline, CDR1 is ENHRY, CDR2 SYGVKD. Trimming stripped 0 bases from V and 4 bases from J, with 9 bases between. This chain's CDR3 is CAISESPASYGYTF. CDR3 DNA sequence: TGTGCCATCAGTGAGTCCCCAGCTAGCTATGGCTACACCTTC.

This clone was counted only a few times. This chain links TRBV10-2 with TRBJ1-1; D not resolved. The germline gives CDR1 WSHSY, CDR2 SAAADI. Trimming removed 8 bases at V and 11 bases at J, with 15 bases between. This CDR3 has 11 residues. The CDR3 sequence is CASGEVPGAFF. CDR3 nucleotide sequence: TGCGCCAGCGGAGAGGTCCCCGGGGCTTTCTTT.

The chain is built from TRBV6-6 and TRBJ1-5, with 7 positions matching TRBD1. Germline V gives CDR1 MNHNY, CDR2 SVGAGI (reference sequence). The CDR3 is made up of 14 amino acids. Unmatched junction bases numbered 10, after V lost 5 bases and J lost 9 bases. The CDR3 DNA is TGTGCCAGCAGTCGATCGACAGGGCGGTGGCCCCAGCATTTT. It specifies CASSRSTGRWPQHF.

The rearrangement joins TRBV28 to TRBJ1-1; possible D gene TRBD1, 6 bases. The CDR3 consists of 15 residues. The V gene's germline CDR1 is MDHEN and CDR2 SYDVKM. Trimming pared 1 base from V and 4 bases from J, leaving 13 bases between. The CDR3 region is CASSLSQGTGTEAFF. CDR3 in DNA: TGTGCCAGCAGTTTATCCCAGGGGACGGGCACTGAAGCTTTCTTT.

The genes are TRBV5-5 and TRBJ2-3, with 9 nucleotides matching TRBD1. The CDR3 contains 15 residues. The junction had 9 bases not matched to a gene; V was cut back by 6 bases and J by 4 bases. Per the germline V gene, CDR1 is SGHKS and CDR2 is YYEKEE (reference sequence). Here the CDR3 DNA reads TGTGCCAGCACCACCGTAGGACAGGGGTCAGATACGCAGTATTTT. Its translation is CASTTVGQGSDTQYF.

The chain carries TRBV3-1 (or the pseudogene TRBV3-2) and TRBJ2-3, with TRBD2 matching over 7 bases. This CDR3 contains 14 residues. Losses at the gene ends were 5 bases for V and 4 bases for J; bases not matched to a gene: 6. Per the germline V gene, CDR1 is LGHDT and CDR2 is YNNKEL (reference sequence). DNA for the CDR3: TGTGCCAGCAGCTTAAGACTAGCCGCAGATACGCAGTATTTT. Residues: CASSLRLAADTQYF.

This chain joins TRBV18 and TRBJ1-5, with 10 bases that match TRBD1. Germline V lookup: CDR1 KGHSH, CDR2 LQKENI. Trimming at V came to 6 bases and at J to 0 bases, leaving 8 bases not matched to a gene. This CDR3 is built from 17 residues. In DNA form, the CDR3 reads TGTGCCAGCTCCCACCGGGACAGGGGACATAGCAATCAGCCCCAGCATTTT. Its translation is CASSHRDRGHSNQPQHF.